These 16 T cell receptor beta chains were all obtained from the same sample, sequenced in a study of identifying expanded T cells in peripheral blood. Clones were sequenced by immunoSEQ multiplex PCR, and TCRdb holds only the in-frame ones, with some missing. The sample holds under 120,000 clones, around 89% seen once. Specimen: blood. These receptors came from a person aged 18 to 70 in good health.

The V and J genes are TRBV6-6 and TRBJ1-2, with D unresolved. Trimming removed 0 bases at V and 10 bases at J, with 12 bases between. The germline V gene encodes CDR1 MNHNY and CDR2 SVGAGI (reference sequence). The CDR3 contains 13 residues. CDR3 sequence reads: CASSYSLQTSYTF. For the CDR3, the DNA is TGTGCCAGCAGTTACTCCCTACAAACCTCCTACACCTTC.

CDR3 nucleotide sequence: TGTGCCAGCAGCGCCGAAGGGGCCAACGTCCTGACTTTC. The encoded protein is CASSAEGANVLTF. V is TRBV9 and J is TRBJ2-6; no clear D gene. V lost 3 bases, J lost 4 bases, and 5 bases lay in between. Germline loops: CDR1 SGDLS, CDR2 YYNGEE. The CDR3 runs 13 residues.

This chain links TRBV29-1 with TRBJ1-1; D remains ambiguous. V lost 4 bases to trimming and J lost 5 bases, with 14 bases between them. CDR1 SQVTM and CDR2 ANQGSEA come from the germline V gene. CDR3 size: 13 residues. This chain's CDR3 is CSVGTQTITEAFF. CDR3 nucleotides: TGCAGCGTTGGGACCCAAACCATTACTGAAGCTTTCTTT.

V is TRBV7-9 and J is TRBJ2-1; a possible D gene is TRBD2 (8 bases). There are 17 residues in the CDR3. Germline V lookup: CDR1 SEHNR, CDR2 FQNEAQ (reference sequence). V was clipped by 7 bases and J by 0 bases, with 19 bases between them. The CDR3 region has the DNA TGTGCCAGCACCCAGGGGGGCGGGGGGTTCTCCTACAATGAGCAGTTCTTC. It specifies CASTQGGGGFSYNEQFF. Supplemented by reference TRBV7-9 and TRBJ2-1, the full variable domain reads DTGVSQNPRHKITKRGQNVTFRCDPISEHNRLYWYRQTLGQGPEFLTYFQNEAQLEKSRLLSDRFSAERPKGSFSTLEIQRTEQGDSAMYLCASTQGGGGFSYNEQFFGPGTRLTVL.

The chain recombines TRBV13 with TRBJ2-5; 11 nucleotides match TRBD1. The V gene end was trimmed by 5 bases and the J gene end by 3 bases; junction bases not matched to a gene: 17. CDR3 length: 19 residues. Germline CDR1 reads PRHDT; CDR2 reads FYEKMQ (reference sequence). CDR3 in DNA: TGTGCCAGCAGCACCCCCGGGACAGGGGGTTCCGGGTACAAAGAGACCCAGTACTTC. Its protein is CASSTPGTGGSGYKETQYF.

This clone has only a few counts. This chain joins TRBV27 and TRBJ1-5; D gene ambiguous. This CDR3 is built from 15 residues. Germline values: CDR1 MNHEY, CDR2 SMNVEV (reference sequence). The V end was cut by 3 bases, the J end by 5 bases, with 14 bases between. CDR3 residues: CASSFYYTADQPQHF. The CDR3 DNA sequence: TGTGCCAGCAGTTTTTATTACACCGCAGATCAGCCCCAGCATTTT.

This clone was detected a few times. The chain links TRBV4-3 to TRBJ1-1, with 7 bases aligning to TRBD1. The CDR3 length is 14 residues. Looked up from germline, CDR1 is LGHNA and CDR2 is YSLEER. J gave up 5 bases and V 3 bases, and 6 bases lay outside the gene matches. The chain's CDR3 is CASSQSSRGTEAFF. The DNA for the CDR3 is TGCGCCAGCAGCCAGAGTTCCAGGGGGACTGAAGCTTTCTTT.

Only a few counts were recorded for this clone. The chain couples TRBV6-4 to TRBJ2-1, with 14 positions matching TRBD2. V shed 3 bases, J shed 8 bases, and the junction held 3 bases outside the gene matches. Germline lookup yields CDR1 MRHNA and CDR2 SNTAGT. The CDR3 has 15 amino acids. CDR3: CASSERLAGGHEQFF. CDR3 coding DNA: TGTGCCAGCAGTGAGCGACTAGCGGGGGGGCATGAGCAGTTCTTC.

The chain is built from TRBV11-2 and TRBJ2-3, with D maybe TRBD1 (6 bases). Germline CDR1 SGHAT, CDR2 FQNNGV. V lost 1 base and J 1 base, leaving 12 bases between the germline ends. The CDR3 covers 16 residues. The CDR3 loop reads CASSLVGPGGTDTQYF. The DNA of the CDR3 is TGTGCCAGCAGCTTAGTCGGGCCAGGGGGCACAGATACGCAGTATTTT. Complete variable domain (other parts from reference TRBV11-2 and TRBJ2-3): EAGVAQSPRYKIIEKRQSVAFWCNPISGHATLYWYQQILGQGPKLLIQFQNNGVVDDSQLPKDRFSAERLKGVDSTLKIQPAKLEDSAVYLCASSLVGPGGTDTQYFGPGTRLTVL.

The J gene is TRBJ2-3, the V gene TRBV7-9; 13 bases are shared with TRBD2. This CDR3 has 18 amino acids. Unmatched junction bases numbered 7, after V lost 4 bases and J lost 0 bases. Germline CDR1 reads SEHNR; CDR2 reads FQNEAQ (reference sequence). CDR3 loop: CASSSAGTSGESTDTQYF. The CDR3 DNA sequence: TGTGCCAGCAGCTCAGCCGGGACTAGCGGGGAAAGCACAGATACGCAGTATTTT.

Regarding this clone: One end of the junction is discordant with germline, which a read error may explain. The sample carries other DNA sequences with the same CDR3. This sequence joins TRBV7-6 and TRBJ1-1, with D unresolved. The CDR3 contains 12 residues. The germline gives CDR1 SGHVS, CDR2 FNYEAQ. CDR3 loop: CASSMGNTEAFF. The CDR3 DNA reads as TGTGCCAGCAGCATGGGGAACACTGAAGCCTTCTTT. Drawing the rest from reference TRBV7-6 and TRBJ1-1, the complete variable domain is GAGVSQSPRYKVTKRGQDVALRCDPISGHVSLYWYRQALGQGPEFLTYFNYEAQQDKSGLPNDRFSAERPEGSISTLTIQRTEQRDSAMYRCASSMGNTEAFFGQGTRLTVV.

CDR3 loop: CASSPGVDNQPQHF. CDR3 nucleotides: TGCGCCAGCAGCCCGGGGGTAGACAATCAGCCCCAGCATTTT. This sequence joins TRBV4-3 and TRBJ1-5; weak D call: TRBD1 (5 bases). Trimming cost V 4 bases and J 3 bases, with 10 bases left between them. Germline V CDR1 and CDR2: LGHNA, YSLEER. CDR3 length equals 14 residues.

This clone was seen only once. This chain joins TRBV2 and TRBJ1-4, with D uncertain. Germline lookup yields CDR1 SNHLY and CDR2 FYNNEI. V was trimmed by 5 bases and J by 8 bases, leaving 12 bases between them. This CDR3 comprises 13 residues. Here the CDR3 DNA reads TGTGCCAGCAGTCGGACTTCGGTAGAAAAACTGTTTTTT. The encoded protein is CASSRTSVEKLFF.

The table lists this clone with a few counts. The rearrangement links TRBV10-2 to TRBJ2-7; D gene ambiguous. The germline gives CDR1 WSHSY, CDR2 SAAADI. CDR3 length equals 12 residues. Between the trimmed V and J ends, which lost 1 base and 3 bases, there was a span of 4 bases. For the CDR3, the DNA is TGCGCCAGCAGTGAGTACCTCTACGAGCAGTACTTC. This sequence encodes CASSEYLYEQYF.

The chain employs TRBV6-6 and TRBJ1-2; possible D gene TRBD1, 5 bases. Germline V gene sequence: CDR1 MNHNY, CDR2 SVGAGI (reference sequence). The CDR3 has 13 amino acids. V was pared by 6 bases and J by 6 bases, with 14 bases between. The CDR3 nucleotides are TGTGCCAGCAGCATTTCCGGGACGGATGGCTACACCTTC. It translates to CASSISGTDGYTF.

Written as DNA, the CDR3 is TGCGCCAGCAGCTTGTTACAGAACACCGGGGAGCTGTTTTTT. This gives the protein CASSLLQNTGELFF. This chain links TRBV5-1 with TRBJ2-2; D gene uncertain. Trimming removed 1 base at V and 1 base at J, with 5 bases between. This CDR3 comprises 14 residues. Germline assignment: CDR1 SGHRS and CDR2 YFSETQ.